These 10 T cell receptor beta chains share one sample of origin, sequenced in a study of blood T cell repertoires in COVID-19. TCRdb's copy holds only in-frame clones and misses some; the assay was immunoSEQ multiplex PCR. The sample contains about 260,000 clones, approximately 84% of which appear only once. Sequenced input: peripheral blood. These TCRs come from a woman aged 80 or over with acute or convalescent COVID-19.

The chain couples TRBV6-2 or TRBV6-3 to TRBJ1-6; 8 bases fit TRBD1. Looked up from germline, CDR1 is MNHEY and CDR2 is SVGEGT. The CDR3 has 16 residues. V dropped 6 bases and J dropped 8; count of bases not matched to a gene: 12. The CDR3 DNA is TGTGCCAGCAGCGGACAGGGAGGTTTTAGAGATTCACCCCTCCACTTT. Translation: CASSGQGGFRDSPLHF.

The chain uses TRBV5-4 and TRBJ2-5, with D hard to call. Trimming removed 4 bases at V and 4 bases at J, with 17 bases between. The CDR3 sequence is 15 residues long. CDR1 and CDR2 from the germline V gene are SGHNT and YYREEE (reference sequence). The CDR3 nucleotides are TGTGCCAGCAGCCCAGAACCCGAACAACGAGAGACCCAGTACTTC. Translated: CASSPEPEQRETQYF.

The CDR3 loop is CASSYPVRLAGGPAQFF. DNA for the CDR3: TGTGCCAGCAGTTACCCTGTTAGACTAGCGGGAGGCCCAGCGCAGTTCTTC. The rearrangement links TRBV6-2 or TRBV6-3 to TRBJ2-1, with 13 nucleotides matching TRBD2. Germline trimming cut 2 bases from V and 12 bases from J; bases unmatched to any gene: 13. The germline V gene has CDR1 MNHEY and CDR2 SVGEGT. The CDR3 has 17 residues.

The V gene is TRBV28, the J gene TRBJ1-2; 8 bases are shared with TRBD1. V was clipped by 6 bases and J by 5 bases; unmatched bases: 11. The CDR3 has 15 residues. Germline assignment: CDR1 MDHEN and CDR2 SYDVKM. The CDR3 here is CASRPRAGGIYGYTF. The CDR3, as DNA: TGTGCCAGCAGGCCCAGGGCAGGGGGCATATATGGCTACACCTTC.

The chain has TRBV6-5 and TRBJ2-7, with 7 positions matching TRBD1. The CDR3 loop spans 14 amino acids. V shed 2 bases, J shed 4 bases, and the junction held 5 bases outside the gene matches. The germline V gene encodes CDR1 MNHEY and CDR2 SVGAGI. The CDR3 is CASSYGLGQYEQYF. The CDR3 DNA is TGTGCCAGCAGTTACGGGTTGGGACAGTACGAGCAGTACTTC.

This clone is a singleton in its sample. The gene calls are TRBV7-3 and TRBJ2-1; D not certain. Trimming took 0 bases from V and 7 from J, leaving 7 bases between them. The CDR3 totals 13 residues. Germline-derived CDR1 and CDR2 are SGHTA and FQGTGA. Here the CDR3 reads CASSLTSSNEQFF. The CDR3 DNA reads as TGTGCCAGCAGCTTAACTAGCTCGAATGAGCAGTTCTTC.

The chain uses TRBV19 and TRBJ1-2, with 7 bases lining up with TRBD1. The CDR3 totals 12 residues. Trimming at V came to 6 bases and at J to 8 bases, leaving 6 bases not matched to a gene. The germline gives CDR1 LNHDA, CDR2 SQIVND (reference sequence). The CDR3 protein is CASSDRVEGYTF. The CDR3 DNA reads as TGTGCCAGTAGCGACAGGGTTGAAGGCTACACCTTC. Together with reference TRBV19 and TRBJ1-2, the CDR3 gives the full variable domain: DGGITQSPKYLFRKEGQNVTLSCEQNLNHDAMYWYRQDPGQGLRLIYYSQIVNDFQKGDIAEGYSVSREKKESFPLTVTSAQKNPTAFYLCASSDRVEGYTFGSGTRLTVV.

V and J are TRBV6-5 and TRBJ2-3; 9 bases agree with TRBD1. CDR1 is MNHEY and CDR2 is SVGAGI in the germline V gene. The CDR3 runs 13 residues. V dropped 7 bases and J dropped 3; count of bases not matched to a gene: 2. The CDR3 nucleotides read TGTGCCAGCAAGACAGGGGGTACAGATACGCAGTATTTT. It codes for CASKTGGTDTQYF.

In its sample, this clone was seen once. The chain is built from TRBV3-1 (or the pseudogene TRBV3-2) and TRBJ2-7; 11 bases match TRBD1. Germline loops: CDR1 LGHDT, CDR2 YNNKEL (reference sequence). With V trimmed by 2 bases and J by 12 bases, 3 bases remained unmatched. There are 12 residues in the CDR3. The CDR3 here is CASSQRTGGMYF. Here the CDR3 DNA reads TGTGCCAGCAGCCAACGGACAGGGGGCATGTACTTC.

The chain recombines TRBV7-3 with TRBJ2-1, with 13 bases aligning to TRBD2. The CDR3 has 16 amino acids. Germline V gene lookup returns CDR1 SGHTA and CDR2 FQGTGA. V lost 5 bases to trimming and J lost 5 bases; unmatched junction nucleotides: 6. The CDR3: CASSLGTSGTHNEQFF. The CDR3 DNA reads TGTGCCAGCAGCCTAGGGACTAGCGGGACCCACAATGAGCAGTTCTTC.